Below are 32 T cell receptor beta chains sequenced from a single sample in a study of cytomegalovirus exposure and HLA in healthy donors (dated by TCRdb to 2015 to 2018). Libraries were prepared through the immunoSEQ multiplex PCR assay. For the multiplex PCR, a mixture combining 60 forward primers for TCR Vbeta segments and 13 reverse primers for TCR Jbeta segments was used. In TCRdb, the immuneACCESS table is reduced to in-frame sequences with V and J assigned. These tables do not hold every clone; where another copy was compared, an unresolved V gene accounts for under half, and the others remain unexplained. The sample data list more than 150,000 clones, and over 70% of these were observed just once. Of the sample, around 4% falls within the top ten clones. The sample consisted of PBMCs. These receptors were taken from a man aged 45-65 years in good health and CMV-seronegative.

The J gene is TRBJ2-2, the V gene TRBV7-2; D is uncertain. Trimming stripped 5 bases from V and 4 bases from J, with 2 bases between. The CDR3 contains 11 residues. The germline gives CDR1 SGHTA, CDR2 FQGNSA. The CDR3 nucleotides are TGTGCCAGCAGCCTCACCGGGGAGCTGTTTTTT. Amino acids: CASSLTGELFF.

The genes are TRBV19 and TRBJ1-5; 12 nucleotides match TRBD1. V lost 5 bases to trimming and J lost 7 bases; unmatched junction nucleotides: 12. The germline V gene encodes CDR1 LNHDA and CDR2 SQIVND (reference sequence). This CDR3 spans 17 amino acids. CDR3 loop: CASSPGQGARADQPQHF. The CDR3 DNA follows: TGTGCCAGTAGTCCGGGACAGGGGGCGCGGGCGGACCAGCCCCAGCATTTT.

This sequence joins TRBV25-1 and TRBJ2-7; 7 bases fit TRBD1. Germline values: CDR1 MGHDK, CDR2 SYGVNS. The V and J ends lost 7 bases and 0 bases, in that order; junction bases with no gene match: 6. The CDR3 extends over 14 amino acids. This CDR3 reads CASISRDSSYEQYF. The CDR3 nucleotides read TGTGCCAGCATTTCCCGGGACAGCTCCTACGAGCAGTACTTC.

The genes are TRBV10-3 and TRBJ2-2, with D perhaps TRBD2 (5 bases). The CDR3 extends over 14 amino acids. Germline values: CDR1 ENHRY, CDR2 SYGVKD. The V end was cut by 0 bases, the J end by 6 bases, with 8 bases between. CDR3 nucleotides: TGTGCCATCAGTGAGTCTAACGGGGCCGGGGAGCTGTTTTTT. Encoded protein: CAISESNGAGELFF.

This chain joins TRBV19 and TRBJ2-7; 7 bases match TRBD2. After removal of 3 bases from V and 0 bases from J, the junction contained 5 bases not matched to a gene. Germline CDR1 and CDR2: LNHDA and SQIVND (reference sequence). The CDR3 consists of 15 residues. CDR3 sequence reads: CASSMIGGSSYEQYF. The CDR3 DNA reads as TGTGCCAGTAGTATGATCGGGGGGAGCTCCTACGAGCAGTACTTC.

CDR3 coding DNA: TGTGCCAGCATGGCGGGGGGGACCGGGGAGCTGTTTTTT. Protein: CASMAGGTGELFF. The rearrangement uses TRBV2 and TRBJ2-2; 9 bases align to TRBD2. The J segment lost 5 bases and the V segment lost 7 bases, leaving 2 bases of the junction unmatched. There are 13 residues in the CDR3. The V gene's germline CDR1 is SNHLY and CDR2 FYNNEI.

This clone was picked up one time. Other DNA sequences from this sample encode an identical CDR3 as well. This chain links TRBV5-1 with TRBJ2-7; 8 bases are a match to TRBD1. CDR1 is SGHRS, CDR2 YFSETQ, per germline. The CDR3 extends over 14 amino acids. After removal of 0 bases from V and 3 bases from J, the junction contained 2 bases not matched to a gene. The CDR3 spells CASSLAGGSYEQYF. Here the CDR3 DNA reads TGCGCCAGCAGCTTGGCAGGGGGCAGCTACGAGCAGTACTTC.

CDR3 amino acids: CASSPDRDHGYTF. The CDR3 DNA reads TGTGCCAGCAGCCCGGACAGGGACCATGGCTACACCTTC. The chain has TRBV6-5 and TRBJ1-2, with 8 bases lining up with TRBD1. The J segment lost 6 bases and the V segment lost 6 bases, leaving 6 bases of the junction unmatched. Germline V gene sequence: CDR1 MNHEY, CDR2 SVGAGI. The CDR3 runs 13 residues.

In DNA form, the CDR3 reads TGTGCCAGCAGCTTCCCCGAGGCAGGGGGCATCTATGAGCAGTTCTTC. This codes for CASSFPEAGGIYEQFF. The rearrangement links TRBV7-9 to TRBJ2-1, with 8 bases matching TRBD1. Unmatched junction bases numbered 12, after V lost 3 bases and J lost 8 bases. CDR1 is SEHNR, CDR2 FQNEAQ, per germline (reference sequence). There are 16 residues in the CDR3.

This CDR3 reads CASSPLPLVLRQGGNTEAFF. The CDR3, as DNA: TGTGCCAGCTCACCACTGCCTTTAGTATTACGACAGGGCGGGAACACTGAAGCTTTCTTT. The chain uses TRBV18 and TRBJ1-1; TRBD1 matches at 7 bases. CDR3 length equals 20 residues. Looked up from germline, CDR1 is KGHSH and CDR2 is LQKENI. The junction had 18 bases not matched to a gene; V was cut back by 1 base and J by 1 base.

The rearrangement links TRBV6-5 to TRBJ2-4, with 7 bases that match TRBD1. The CDR3 is 15 residues long. Germline lookup yields CDR1 MNHEY and CDR2 SVGAGI. The ends lost 0 bases at V and 4 bases at J; junction bases unmatched: 3. The CDR3 DNA reads TGTGCCAGCAGTTACTCGACAGGGTGGAAAAACATTCAGTACTTC. Its translation is CASSYSTGWKNIQYF.

The gene calls are TRBV18 and TRBJ2-7; the match to TRBD2 covers 7 bases. With 0 bases clipped from V and 4 bases from J, the junction kept 6 bases outside the gene matches. This CDR3 has 15 residues. Germline assignment: CDR1 KGHSH and CDR2 LQKENI. The CDR3 bases are TGTGCCAGCTCACCACCGGGACTACGGGAGTACGAGCAGTACTTC. Residues: CASSPPGLREYEQYF. Full variable domain (remainder filled in from reference TRBV18 and TRBJ2-7): NAGVMQNPRHLVRRRGQEARLRCSPMKGHSHVYWYRQLPEEGLKFMVYLQKENIIDESGMPKERFSAEFPKEGPSILRIQQVVRGDSAAYFCASSPPGLREYEQYFGPGTRLTVT.

This chain connects TRBV5-1 to TRBJ2-7, with D hard to call. Germline V lookup: CDR1 SGHRS, CDR2 YFSETQ. Trimming shortened V by 5 bases and J by 6 bases, and 9 bases separated the two germline ends. The CDR3 has 11 residues. As DNA, the CDR3 is TGCGCCAGCAGATATGACACCGAGCAGTACTTC. Translating it yields CASRYDTEQYF.

The chain combines TRBV9 with TRBJ1-2, with TRBD1 matching 7 bases. CDR1 SGDLS and CDR2 YYNGEE come from the germline V gene. CDR3 size: 16 residues. J was trimmed by 7 bases and V by 0 bases; bases with no gene match: 12. CDR3: CASSVAQGHSTSGYTF. CDR3 DNA: TGTGCCAGCAGCGTAGCACAGGGGCATAGCACGTCTGGCTACACCTTC.

V usage is TRBV15 and J usage is TRBJ2-1; 8 nucleotides line up with TRBD2. The germline V gene encodes CDR1 LNHNV and CDR2 YYDKDF (reference sequence). The trim removed 3 bases at V and 0 bases at J, leaving 10 bases unmatched. The CDR3 spans 18 residues. The CDR3 protein is CATSSGPAGGPSYNEQFF. The CDR3 DNA is TGTGCCACCAGCAGTGGACCCGCGGGGGGCCCCTCCTACAATGAGCAGTTCTTC.

The rearrangement uses TRBV18 and TRBJ2-1; D is ambiguous. Trimming stripped 6 bases from V and 2 bases from J, with 11 bases between. Per the germline V gene, CDR1 is KGHSH and CDR2 is LQKENI. The CDR3 covers 14 residues. The DNA of the CDR3 is TGTGCCAGCTCGCCAGGAGTTACCTACAATGAGCAGTTCTTC. Its translation is CASSPGVTYNEQFF.

The chain employs TRBV5-1 and TRBJ2-4; 7 positions agree with TRBD1. This CDR3 spans 13 amino acids. The germline gives CDR1 SGHRS, CDR2 YFSETQ. Unmatched junction bases numbered 6, after V lost 4 bases and J lost 8 bases. The DNA for the CDR3 is TGCGCCAGCAGCCCTGGACAGGATGACATTCAGTACTTC. Protein sequence: CASSPGQDDIQYF.

The CDR3 spells CASRHRGALQETQYF. The CDR3 nucleotides are TGCGCCAGCCGACACAGGGGAGCCCTCCAAGAGACCCAGTACTTC. This chain uses TRBV5-1 with TRBJ2-5; 7 bases agree with TRBD1. Per the germline V gene, CDR1 is SGHRS and CDR2 is YFSETQ. CDR3 length equals 15 residues. With 7 bases clipped from V and 1 base from J, the junction kept 10 bases outside the gene matches.

The V call is TRBV5-1, the J call TRBJ1-6, with 10 bases fitting TRBD1. The CDR3 contains 15 residues. The germline V gene encodes CDR1 SGHRS and CDR2 YFSETQ. V gave up 5 bases and J gave up 7 bases; unmatched junction bases: 6. The CDR3 here is CASSLRQGANSPLHF. The CDR3 DNA is TGCGCCAGCAGTTTGAGACAGGGGGCGAATTCACCCCTCCACTTT.

This chain links TRBV19 with TRBJ1-5; D not certain. Trimming took 5 bases from V and 0 from J, leaving 11 bases between them. The V gene's germline CDR1 is LNHDA and CDR2 SQIVND (reference sequence). The CDR3 spans 15 residues. CDR3 residues: CASSWAPVSNQPQHF. The CDR3, as DNA: TGTGCCAGTAGTTGGGCACCTGTTAGCAATCAGCCCCAGCATTTT.

The chain uses TRBV30 and TRBJ1-2; 8 nucleotides align to TRBD1. The V gene's germline CDR1 is GTSNPN and CDR2 SVGIG (reference sequence). The CDR3 totals 16 residues. After removal of 0 bases from V and 8 bases from J, the junction contained 14 bases not matched to a gene. CDR3: CAWSVRLGQGAGGYTF. DNA of the CDR3: TGTGCCTGGAGTGTAAGGTTGGGCCAGGGGGCAGGCGGCTACACCTTC.

The chain has TRBV7-9 and TRBJ1-3; TRBD1 might be the D (5 bases). This CDR3 region has 15 residues. Germline V gene sequence: CDR1 SEHNR, CDR2 FQNEAQ (reference sequence). V was shortened by 4 bases and J by 3 bases, with 13 bases between the two germline ends. DNA for the CDR3: TGTGCCAGCAGCTCATCCCAGGGTAATGGAAACACCATATATTTT. Protein sequence: CASSSSQGNGNTIYF.

This clone was seen once. J is TRBJ2-5 and V is TRBV5-6; 10 bases map to TRBD2. This CDR3 spans 15 amino acids. Germline V gene lookup returns CDR1 SGHDT and CDR2 YYEEEE. The V segment lost 4 bases and the J segment 2 bases; nucleotides outside the gene matches: 5. Here the CDR3 reads CASSPPAGGQETQYF. The CDR3 DNA reads as TGTGCCAGCAGCCCGCCAGCGGGGGGGCAAGAGACCCAGTACTTC. The full variable domain, rest sourced from reference TRBV5-6 and TRBJ2-5, is DAGVTQSPTHLIKTRGQQVTLRCSPKSGHDTVSWYQQALGQGPQFIFQYYEEEERQRGNFPDRFSGHQFPNYSSELNVNALLLGDSALYLCASSPPAGGQETQYFGPGTRLLVL.

The V and J genes are TRBV7-9 and TRBJ2-7; D is uncertain. Trimming took 1 base from V and 4 from J, leaving 11 bases between them. CDR1 is SEHNR and CDR2 is FQNEAQ in the germline V gene (reference sequence). CDR3 length: 14 residues. DNA of the CDR3: TGTGCCAGCAGCTTAGAGACATCCCGTTACGAGCAGTACTTC. As protein: CASSLETSRYEQYF.

The chain is built from TRBV4-1 and TRBJ1-1; D gene unclear. This CDR3 has 15 residues. Between the trimmed V and J ends, which lost 4 bases and 1 base, there was a span of 13 bases. Germline-derived CDR1 and CDR2 are MGHRA and YSYEKL. The CDR3 nucleotides are TGCGCCAGCAGCCCCTTACAGAATTCGAACACTGAAGCTTTCTTT. Protein: CASSPLQNSNTEAFF.

V usage is TRBV7-2 and J usage is TRBJ1-2, with D maybe TRBD1 (5 bases). Germline V gene sequence: CDR1 SGHTA, CDR2 FQGNSA. Trimming removed 0 bases from V and 3 bases from J, with 8 bases in between. CDR3 length equals 14 residues. For the CDR3, the DNA is TGTGCCAGCAGCTTAGCTCAGGGTTACTATGGCTACACCTTC. Protein sequence: CASSLAQGYYGYTF.

The chain links TRBV7-2 to TRBJ2-5; D might be TRBD2 (6 bases). Germline loops: CDR1 SGHTA, CDR2 FQGNSA. The CDR3 spans 16 residues. The V and J ends lost 5 bases and 4 bases respectively, with 20 bases between them. The CDR3 sequence is CASSPGSRAGGETQYF. CDR3 nucleotide sequence: TGTGCCAGCAGCCCAGGAAGCCGGGCCGGGGGAGAGACCCAGTACTTC.

This chain uses TRBV10-3 with TRBJ1-6; no clear D gene. Germline V CDR1 and CDR2: ENHRY, SYGVKD. The CDR3 extends over 14 amino acids. The germline V and J ends were trimmed by 4 bases and 12 bases, with 16 bases remaining between them. CDR3: CAISGQDGGLPLHF. Written as DNA, the CDR3 is TGTGCCATCAGTGGTCAGGACGGAGGACTACCCCTCCACTTT.

The V and J genes are TRBV7-9 and TRBJ2-3, with 7 nucleotides matching TRBD2. The CDR3 length is 16 residues. Trimming took 7 bases from V and 0 from J; bases not matched to a gene: 10. Germline V gene sequence: CDR1 SEHNR, CDR2 FQNEAQ (reference sequence). The CDR3, as DNA: TGTGCCAGCACCGTAGCTGAAGCGGGAAGCACAGATACGCAGTATTTT. It translates to CASTVAEAGSTDTQYF. The variable domain in full, with the rest retrieved from reference TRBV7-9 and TRBJ2-3, is DTGVSQNPRHKITKRGQNVTFRCDPISEHNRLYWYRQTLGQGPEFLTYFQNEAQLEKSRLLSDRFSAERPKGSFSTLEIQRTEQGDSAMYLCASTVAEAGSTDTQYFGPGTRLTVL.

The chain joins TRBV13 to TRBJ2-3; TRBD1 aligns across 11 bases. This CDR3 spans 17 amino acids. J lost 6 bases, V lost 5 bases, and 13 bases had no gene match. Germline lookup yields CDR1 PRHDT and CDR2 FYEKMQ (reference sequence). This CDR3 is CASSIEFRDRGGDTQYF. DNA of the CDR3: TGTGCCAGCAGCATCGAATTCCGGGACAGGGGGGGGGATACGCAGTATTTT.

This sequence joins TRBV11-2 and TRBJ1-5, with a weak D call TRBD1 (5 bases). Trimming stripped 0 bases from V and 5 bases from J, with 8 bases between. The CDR3 is 14 amino acids. The germline CDR1 and CDR2 sequences are SGHAT and FQNNGV. The CDR3 spells CASSLESGHQPQHF. CDR3 bases: TGTGCCAGCAGCTTAGAGTCAGGGCATCAGCCCCAGCATTTT.

Remarks on this clone: Other DNA sequences within the sample encode an identical CDR3. V gene TRBV6-5 combines with J gene TRBJ2-1; no reliable D call. CDR3 size: 15 residues. Germline V gene sequence: CDR1 MNHEY, CDR2 SVGAGI. Trimming removed 0 bases at V and 0 bases at J, with 6 bases between. The DNA of the CDR3 is TGTGCCAGCAGTTACTCTGGCAGCTCCTACAATGAGCAGTTCTTC. Its protein product is CASSYSGSSYNEQFF.